The rows below give T cell receptor beta chains drawn from one sample of a study of blood T cell repertoires in COVID-19. TCRdb's copy holds only in-frame clones and misses some; the assay was immunoSEQ multiplex PCR. The sample yields a few hundred thousand clones, about 91% seen once. Sequencing was performed on peripheral blood. Source of these receptors: a woman aged 60-70 years with acute or convalescent COVID-19. Each CDR3 is given with its conserved first and last residue. The order of the fields is J gene, D gene, clone size, V gene, CDR3 DNA, CDR3 protein. A D gene is named only where the DNA matches it firmly. Clone size is given for some rows only: seen once, a few or many times, or a class if the clone is expanded.

j_call: TRBJ1-2
d_call: NA
clone_size: NA
v_call: TRBV5-6
cdr3_nt: TGTGCCAGCAGCTTGGTCGACGGAGACTATGGCTACACCTTC
cdr3_aa: CASSLVDGDYGYTF

j_call: TRBJ2-7
d_call: TRBD1
clone_size: NA
v_call: TRBV12-3/TRBV12-4
cdr3_nt: TGTGCCAGCAGGACAGGGACCAAGGACGAGCAGTACTTC
cdr3_aa: CASRTGTKDEQYF

j_call: TRBJ2-7
d_call: NA
clone_size: NA
v_call: TRBV7-9
cdr3_nt: TGTGCCAGCAGCTACAGGGTAGGCGAGCAGTACTTC
cdr3_aa: CASSYRVGEQYF

j_call: TRBJ1-5
d_call: NA
clone_size: NA
v_call: TRBV6-5
cdr3_nt: TGTGCCAGCAACCAATGGGGGGATAGCAATCAGCCCCAGCATTTT
cdr3_aa: CASNQWGDSNQPQHF

j_call: TRBJ1-2
d_call: TRBD1
clone_size: NA
v_call: TRBV19
cdr3_nt: TGTGCCAGTAGTATTGACAGGGAGAACTATGGCTACACCTTC
cdr3_aa: CASSIDRENYGYTF

j_call: TRBJ2-3
d_call: NA
clone_size: NA
v_call: TRBV12-3/TRBV12-4
cdr3_nt: TGTGCCAGCAGCGACAGCAGCACAGATACGCAGTATTTT
cdr3_aa: CASSDSSTDTQYF

j_call: TRBJ2-1
d_call: TRBD2
clone_size: NA
v_call: TRBV5-4
cdr3_nt: TGTGCCAGCAGCTTCGCTAGGGGAGGGGACTACAATGAGCAGTTCTTC
cdr3_aa: CASSFARGGDYNEQFF

j_call: TRBJ2-2
d_call: TRBD2
clone_size: NA
v_call: TRBV4-2
cdr3_nt: TGTGCCAGCAGCCAAAAAGGTGATAGCGGGGCAAACACCGGGGAGCTGTTTTTT
cdr3_aa: CASSQKGDSGANTGELFF

j_call: TRBJ1-2
d_call: NA
clone_size: NA
v_call: TRBV27
cdr3_nt: TGTGCCAGCAGTACCTCTACATACGGACAGCCTGCTAACTATGGCTACACCTTC
cdr3_aa: CASSTSTYGQPANYGYTF

j_call: TRBJ1-5
d_call: NA
clone_size: NA
v_call: TRBV19
cdr3_nt: TGTGCCAGTAGTATAGGTAGGAGGGGCAATCAGCCCCAGCATTTT
cdr3_aa: CASSIGRRGNQPQHF

j_call: TRBJ2-5
d_call: NA
clone_size: NA
v_call: TRBV28
cdr3_nt: TGTGCCAGCAGTTTACAGGGGGGCGAGACCCAGTACTTC
cdr3_aa: CASSLQGGETQYF

j_call: TRBJ2-7
d_call: TRBD2
clone_size: NA
v_call: TRBV4-1
cdr3_nt: TGCGCCAGCAGCCAAGACCCATGGGCGGGAGTCCAGCAGTACTTC
cdr3_aa: CASSQDPWAGVQQYF

j_call: TRBJ1-1
d_call: NA
clone_size: NA
v_call: TRBV27
cdr3_nt: TGTGCCAGCAGTCACAGGGACCGTGCTTTCTTT
cdr3_aa: CASSHRDRAFF

j_call: TRBJ2-3
d_call: NA
clone_size: once
v_call: TRBV28
cdr3_nt: TGTGCCAGCAGTTTAATTGTGAGGAGGGATACGCAGTATTTT
cdr3_aa: CASSLIVRRDTQYF

j_call: TRBJ1-4
d_call: NA
clone_size: NA
v_call: TRBV7-2
cdr3_nt: TGTGCCAGCAGCCCGGGGGAGAGGGAAAAACTGTTTTTT
cdr3_aa: CASSPGEREKLFF

j_call: TRBJ1-3
d_call: NA
clone_size: NA
v_call: TRBV9
cdr3_nt: TGTGCCAGCAGCCCAACAGTGATCTCTGGAAACACCATATATTTT
cdr3_aa: CASSPTVISGNTIYF

j_call: TRBJ1-2
d_call: NA
clone_size: NA
v_call: TRBV4-3
cdr3_nt: TGCGCCAGCAGCCAAGACAAAGCCAATAACTATGGCTACACCTTC
cdr3_aa: CASSQDKANNYGYTF

j_call: TRBJ2-7
d_call: NA
clone_size: NA
v_call: TRBV14
cdr3_nt: TGTGCCAGCAGCCAGGGGGGTTCCTACGAGCAGTACTTC
cdr3_aa: CASSQGGSYEQYF

j_call: TRBJ2-7
d_call: TRBD1
clone_size: NA
v_call: TRBV6-5
cdr3_nt: TGTGCCAGCAGTTACACAGGGGGGCAGGACTACGAGCAGTACTTC
cdr3_aa: CASSYTGGQDYEQYF

j_call: TRBJ1-1
d_call: NA
clone_size: NA
v_call: TRBV5-5
cdr3_nt: TGTGCCAGCAGCCTCGGACAAACCATGAACACTGAAGCTTTCTTT
cdr3_aa: CASSLGQTMNTEAFF

j_call: TRBJ2-2
d_call: NA
clone_size: NA
v_call: TRBV5-6
cdr3_nt: TGTGCCAGCAGCTTGTATCTCGCCGGGGAGCTGTTTTTT
cdr3_aa: CASSLYLAGELFF

j_call: TRBJ2-1
d_call: NA
clone_size: NA
v_call: TRBV6-1
cdr3_nt: TGTGCCGGCGAGGGGGAGGGCCGTTACAATGAGCAGTTCTTC
cdr3_aa: CAGEGEGRYNEQFF